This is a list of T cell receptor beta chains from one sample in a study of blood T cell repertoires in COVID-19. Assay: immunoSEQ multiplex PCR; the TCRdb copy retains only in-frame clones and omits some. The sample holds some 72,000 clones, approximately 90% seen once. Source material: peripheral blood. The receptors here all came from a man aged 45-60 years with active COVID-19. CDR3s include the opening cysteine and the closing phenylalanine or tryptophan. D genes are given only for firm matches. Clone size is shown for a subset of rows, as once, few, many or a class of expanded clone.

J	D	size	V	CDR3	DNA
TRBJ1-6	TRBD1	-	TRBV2	CASRLDRGRPPLHF	TGTGCCAGCAGGTTGGACAGGGGGCGCCCCCCCCTCCACTTT
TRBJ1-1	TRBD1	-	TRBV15	CATSTWTGVNTEAFF	TGTGCCACCAGCACCTGGACAGGGGTTAACACTGAAGCTTTCTTT
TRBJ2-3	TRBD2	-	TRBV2	CASTLAGGRDTQYF	TGTGCCAGCACCTTAGCGGGAGGGAGAGATACGCAGTATTTT
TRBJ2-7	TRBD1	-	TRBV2	CASREDRATYEQYF	TGTGCCAGCAGAGAGGACAGGGCAACCTACGAGCAGTACTTC
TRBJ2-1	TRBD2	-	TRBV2	CASSPRTSVYNEQFF	TGTGCCAGCAGCCCAAGGACTAGCGTCTACAATGAGCAGTTCTTC
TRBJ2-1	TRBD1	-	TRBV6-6	CASRMGQGGDEQFF	TGTGCCAGCAGGATGGGACAGGGTGGAGATGAGCAGTTCTTC
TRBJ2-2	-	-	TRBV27	CASSSTLTGELFF	TGTGCCAGCAGTTCAACTCTGACCGGGGAGCTGTTTTTT
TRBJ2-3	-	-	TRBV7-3	CASSSQGGLPTDTQYF	TGTGCCAGCAGCTCTCAGGGGGGACTTCCCACAGATACGCAGTATTTT
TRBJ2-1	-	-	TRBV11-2	CASGGGPRNEQFF	TGTGCCAGTGGGGGCGGGCCTCGCAATGAGCAGTTCTTC
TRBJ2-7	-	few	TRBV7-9	CASSLRRVEQYF	TGTGCCAGCAGCTTAAGGCGGGTGGAGCAGTACTTC
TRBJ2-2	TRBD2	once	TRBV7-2	CASSWTSTNTGELFF	TGTGCCAGCAGCTGGACTAGTACGAACACCGGGGAGCTGTTTTTT
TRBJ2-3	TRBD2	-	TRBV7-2	CASSLPSGRNTQYF	TGTGCCAGCAGCTTACCCAGCGGGAGGAATACGCAGTATTTT
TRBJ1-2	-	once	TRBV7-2	CASRGHGNYGYTF	TGTGCCAGCAGGGGGCATGGGAACTATGGCTACACCTTC
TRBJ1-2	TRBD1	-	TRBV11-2	CASSPVARAGQVHYGYTF	TGTGCCAGCAGCCCGGTAGCCAGAGCCGGACAGGTTCACTATGGCTACACCTTC
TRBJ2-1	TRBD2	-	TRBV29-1	CSAPVSGSTEQFF	TGCAGCGCCCCGGTGAGCGGGAGTACTGAGCAGTTCTTC
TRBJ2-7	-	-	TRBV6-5	CASSYDTGTYEQYF	TGTGCCAGCAGTTACGACACGGGAACCTACGAGCAGTACTTC
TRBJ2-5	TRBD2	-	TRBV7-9	CASRLAGGETQYF	TGTGCCAGCAGGCTAGCGGGAGGAGAGACCCAGTACTTC
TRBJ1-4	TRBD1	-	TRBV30	CAWSQGARGANEKLFF	TGTGCCTGGAGTCAGGGGGCGAGGGGGGCTAATGAAAAACTGTTTTTT
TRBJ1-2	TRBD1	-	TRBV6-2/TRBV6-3	CASRPLFVGTAYGYTF	TGTGCCAGCAGACCTCTTTTCGTGGGGACAGCTTATGGCTACACCTTC
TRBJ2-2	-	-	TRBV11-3	CASSLEGLTGELFF	TGTGCCAGCAGCTTAGAGGGGCTCACCGGGGAGCTGTTTTTT
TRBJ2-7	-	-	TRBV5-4	CASSFLGEEQYF	TGTGCCAGCAGCTTTCTAGGGGAAGAGCAGTACTTC
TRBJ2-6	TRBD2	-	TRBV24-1	CATSVVRGAGANVLTF	TGTGCCACCAGTGTTGTGCGGGGGGCGGGGGCCAACGTCCTGACTTTC
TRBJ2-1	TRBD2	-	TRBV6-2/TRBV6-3	CASSYMRGGSNEQFF	TGTGCCAGCAGTTACATGCGGGGGGGCTCGAATGAGCAGTTCTTC
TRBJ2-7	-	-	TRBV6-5	CASRAAGSYEQYF	TGTGCCAGCAGGGCCGCAGGCTCTTACGAGCAGTACTTC
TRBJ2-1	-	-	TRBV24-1	CATSDLAEQFF	TGTGCCACCAGTGATTTAGCTGAGCAGTTCTTC
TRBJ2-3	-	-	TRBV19	CASSLGSGRSDTQYF	TGTGCCAGTAGTTTGGGATCGGGAAGATCAGATACGCAGTATTTT
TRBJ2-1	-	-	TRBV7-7	CASSLGQGDEQFF	TGTGCCAGCAGCTTGGGTCAGGGCGATGAGCAGTTCTTC
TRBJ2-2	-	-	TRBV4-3	CASSPSGRGSGELFF	-
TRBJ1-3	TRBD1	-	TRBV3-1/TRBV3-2	CASSLRTGSNTIYF	TGTGCCAGCAGCCTACGGACAGGCTCTAACACCATATATTTT
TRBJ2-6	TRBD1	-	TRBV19	CASSITTGSGSGGANVLTF	TGTGCCAGTAGTATAACGACAGGGTCTGGGTCTGGTGGGGCCAACGTCCTGACTTTC
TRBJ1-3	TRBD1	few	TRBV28	CASNFLQGPGNTIYF	TGTGCCAGCAACTTCTTACAGGGGCCTGGAAACACCATATATTTT
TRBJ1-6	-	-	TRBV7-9	CASSSRQLNYNSPLHF	TGTGCCAGCAGCTCGAGACAGTTAAATTATAATTCACCCCTCCACTTT
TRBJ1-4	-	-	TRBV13	CASSYQGTTNEKLFF	TGTGCCAGCAGCTATCAGGGAACGACTAATGAAAAACTGTTTTTT
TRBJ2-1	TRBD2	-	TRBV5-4	CASSILTSGSHYNEQFF	TGTGCCAGCAGCATACTGACTAGCGGGAGCCACTACAATGAGCAGTTCTTC
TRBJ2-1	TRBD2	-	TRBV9	CASSFPQTSGSTNEQFF	TGTGCCAGCAGCTTCCCCCAGACTAGCGGGAGCACAAATGAGCAGTTCTTC
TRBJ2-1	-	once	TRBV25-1	CASSDGSPKRSYNEQFF	TGTGCCAGCAGTGATGGGAGTCCGAAACGCTCCTACAATGAGCAGTTCTTC
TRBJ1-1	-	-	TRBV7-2	CASSYRQVNTEAFF	TGTGCCAGCAGCTACCGACAGGTTAACACTGAAGCTTTCTTT
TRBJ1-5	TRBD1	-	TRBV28	CASSSPWGTANQPQHF	TGTGCCAGCAGTTCACCTTGGGGGACAGCAAATCAGCCCCAGCATTTT
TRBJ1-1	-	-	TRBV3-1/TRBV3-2	CASSGAGSEAFF	TGTGCCAGCAGCGGGGCAGGTTCTGAAGCTTTCTTT
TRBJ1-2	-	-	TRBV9	CASSATGDGYTF	TGTGCCAGCAGCGCGACAGGAGATGGCTACACCTTC
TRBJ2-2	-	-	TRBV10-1	CASRANSPTGELFF	TGCGCCAGCAGGGCGAACAGTCCCACCGGGGAGCTGTTTTTT
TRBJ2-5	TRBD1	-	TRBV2	CASSPTYRGSYQETQYF	TGTGCCAGCAGCCCAACTTACAGGGGATCGTACCAAGAGACCCAGTACTTC
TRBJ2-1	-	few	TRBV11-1	CASSLARYNEQFF	TGTGCCAGCTCTCTAGCGCGGTACAATGAGCAGTTCTTC
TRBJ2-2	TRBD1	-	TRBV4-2	CASSHKDRFTGELFF	TGTGCCAGCAGCCATAAGGACAGGTTCACCGGGGAGCTGTTTTTT
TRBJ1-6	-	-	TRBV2	CASSGTLGSSPLHF	TGTGCCAGCAGCGGGACTTTGGGTAGTTCACCCCTCCACTTT
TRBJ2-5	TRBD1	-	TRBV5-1	CASSLTGVETQYF	TGCGCCAGCAGCTTGACAGGGGTAGAGACCCAGTACTTC
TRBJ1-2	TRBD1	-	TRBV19	CASSKGQGTYGYTF	TGTGCCAGTAGTAAGGGACAGGGAACCTATGGCTACACCTTC
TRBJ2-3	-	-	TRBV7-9	CASSSFLRQTDTQYF	TGTGCCAGCAGCTCTTTTTTGAGACAGACAGATACGCAGTATTTT
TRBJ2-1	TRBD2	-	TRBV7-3	CASSLLGSGAYNEQFF	TGTGCCAGCAGCTTACTGGGCAGCGGGGCCTACAATGAGCAGTTCTTC
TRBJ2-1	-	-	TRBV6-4	CASSDSPGAAGNEQFF	TGTGCCAGCAGTGACTCCCCTGGGGCAGCAGGCAATGAGCAGTTCTTC
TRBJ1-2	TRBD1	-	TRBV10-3	CAISGTGGSFDYGYTF	TGTGCCATCAGCGGGACAGGGGGATCATTCGACTATGGCTACACCTTC
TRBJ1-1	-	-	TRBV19	CASSAEGRGLNTEAFF	TGTGCCAGTAGTGCGGAGGGGCGGGGTTTGAACACTGAAGCTTTCTTT
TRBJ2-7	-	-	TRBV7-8	CASSLEGARGYEQYF	TGTGCCAGCAGCTTAGAAGGCGCCCGGGGGTACGAGCAGTACTTC
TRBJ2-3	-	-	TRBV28	CASTAIPDTQYF	TGTGCCAGCACCGCTATACCAGATACGCAGTATTTT
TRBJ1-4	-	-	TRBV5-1	CASSRDLTAIGEKLFF	TGCGCCAGCAGCCGCGACCTGACGGCCATCGGGGAAAAACTGTTTTTT
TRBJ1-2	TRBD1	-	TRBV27	CASSLSRGRGYTF	TGTGCCAGCAGTTTATCTAGGGGGCGAGGCTACACCTTC
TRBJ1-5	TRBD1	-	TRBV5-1	CASADREGGPQHF	TGCGCCAGCGCCGACAGGGAAGGGGGGCCCCAGCATTTT
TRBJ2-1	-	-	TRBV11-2	CASSSHLSLSSYNEQFF	TGTGCCAGCAGCTCCCACCTATCCCTGAGCTCCTACAATGAGCAGTTCTTC
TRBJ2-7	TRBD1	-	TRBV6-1	CASSEGQHYEQYF	TGTGCCAGCAGTGAGGGACAGCACTACGAGCAGTACTTC